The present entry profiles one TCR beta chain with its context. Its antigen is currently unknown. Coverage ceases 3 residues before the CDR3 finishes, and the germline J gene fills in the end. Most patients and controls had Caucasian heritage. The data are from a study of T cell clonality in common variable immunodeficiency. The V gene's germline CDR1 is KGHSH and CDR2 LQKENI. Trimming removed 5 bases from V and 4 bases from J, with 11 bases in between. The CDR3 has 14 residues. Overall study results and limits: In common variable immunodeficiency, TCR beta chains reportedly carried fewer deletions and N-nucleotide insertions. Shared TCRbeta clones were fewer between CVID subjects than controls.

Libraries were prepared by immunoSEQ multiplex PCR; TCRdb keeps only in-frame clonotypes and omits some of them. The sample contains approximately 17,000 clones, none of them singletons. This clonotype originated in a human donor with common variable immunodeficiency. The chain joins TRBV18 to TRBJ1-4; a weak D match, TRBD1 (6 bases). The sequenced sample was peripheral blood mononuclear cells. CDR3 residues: CASSKGHGNEKLFF. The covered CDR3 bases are TGTGCCAGCTCAAAGGGACACGGTAATGAAAAA.